This T cell receptor beta chain was captured in a study of breast tumors, draining lymph nodes, adjacent tissues. TCRdb independently ran MiXCR on the multiplex PCR reads; one entry per CDR3 protein. The sample has about 180,000 distinct CDR3 sequences, 33% seen once. The lymph nodes were axillary draining lymph nodes from breast cancer patients. Study results and limitations: The data were judged consistent with most tumor T cells coming from lymph node and expanding in tumor. Tumors had less TCR diversity than lymph nodes, more than nontumor tissue.

Germline CDR1 MNHEY, CDR2 SVGAGI. The CDR3 consists of 14 residues. V lost 5 bases and J lost 5, with 15 bases in between. Turning to this clonotype: Its antigen is unknown. A much more abundant neighbour one base away suggests this may be a read error.

V usage is TRBV6-5 and J usage is TRBJ2-5; D is possibly TRBD2 (6 bases). Sequencing was done on a sample of axillary lymph node tissue. This clonotype originated in a female donor with breast cancer. Some clones in this sample may be carry-over from other donors' samples. The CDR3 is CASSLTGVYETQYF. The DNA for the CDR3 is TGTGCCAGCAGTCTTACGGGAGTTTACGAGACCCAGTACTTC.